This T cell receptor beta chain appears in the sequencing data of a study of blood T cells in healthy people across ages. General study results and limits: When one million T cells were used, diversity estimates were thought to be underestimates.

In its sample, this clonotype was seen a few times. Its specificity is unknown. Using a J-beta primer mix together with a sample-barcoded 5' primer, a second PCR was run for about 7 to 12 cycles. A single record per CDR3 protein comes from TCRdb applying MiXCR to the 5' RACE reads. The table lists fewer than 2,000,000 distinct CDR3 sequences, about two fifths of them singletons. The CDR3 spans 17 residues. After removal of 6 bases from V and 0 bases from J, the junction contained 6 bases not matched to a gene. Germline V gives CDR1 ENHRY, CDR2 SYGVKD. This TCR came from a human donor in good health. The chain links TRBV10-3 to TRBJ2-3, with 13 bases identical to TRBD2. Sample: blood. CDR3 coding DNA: TGTGCCATCAGGCCGGGACTAGCGGGACCGAGCACAGATACGCAGTATTTT. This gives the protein CAIRPGLAGPSTDTQYF.